A single sample gave rise to the 16 T cell receptor beta chains below, sequenced in a study of blood T cell repertoires in COVID-19. Clones were read by immunoSEQ multiplex PCR, and TCRdb kept only the in-frame ones, dropping some. This sample has roughly 30,000 clones, with about 82% found just once. Material for sequencing was peripheral blood. Receptors originate from a man between 60 and 75 years old with active COVID-19.

The V call is TRBV25-1, the J call TRBJ2-5; possibly TRBD1 for D (5 bases). CDR1 is MGHDK, CDR2 SYGVNS, per germline. The CDR3 has 14 amino acids. The V gene lost 0 bases and the J gene lost 5 bases, with 10 bases spanning the gap. CDR3: CASSEYQGRETQYF. CDR3 DNA: TGTGCCAGCAGTGAATACCAGGGCAGGGAGACCCAGTACTTC.

The rearrangement links TRBV10-3 to TRBJ2-2, with D perhaps TRBD2 (6 bases). The CDR3 has 16 residues. The V gene lost 7 bases and the J gene lost 2 bases, with 17 bases spanning the gap. In germline, CDR1 is ENHRY, CDR2 SYGVKD. This chain's CDR3 is CAIKIGRDFNTGELFF. DNA of the CDR3: TGTGCCATCAAAATCGGCCGGGACTTTAACACCGGGGAGCTGTTTTTT.

The CDR3 DNA reads as TGCGCCAGCAGCTCGTCCAGCGGGGGCTGGGGAGATACGCAGTATTTT. This gives the protein CASSSSSGGWGDTQYF. The chain couples TRBV5-1 to TRBJ2-3; the match to TRBD2 covers 8 bases. V gave up 3 bases and J gave up 5 bases; unmatched junction bases: 11. Per the germline V gene, CDR1 is SGHRS and CDR2 is YFSETQ. The CDR3 loop spans 16 amino acids.

The V and J genes are TRBV6-5 and TRBJ2-1; 7 nucleotides align to TRBD2. The CDR3 spans 14 residues. J gave up 4 bases and V 9 bases, and 9 bases lay outside the gene matches. Germline V gene sequence: CDR1 MNHEY, CDR2 SVGAGI. The chain's CDR3 is CASTLAETYNEQFF. CDR3 nucleotides: TGTGCCAGTACCCTAGCGGAGACGTACAATGAGCAGTTCTTC.

The V call is TRBV10-3, the J call TRBJ2-7, with a tentative D call TRBD2 (6 bases). The germline V and J ends were trimmed by 8 bases and 1 base, with 18 bases remaining between them. The CDR3 has 15 amino acids. Germline CDR1 ENHRY, CDR2 SYGVKD. CDR3 DNA: TGTGCCATCGGGGGGTATGCGGGCGGGTCCTACGAGCAGTACGTC. Its protein is CAIGGYAGGSYEQYV.

This clone was seen more than once but under ten times. This chain joins TRBV24-1 and TRBJ1-2; perhaps TRBD1 as D (5 bases). Trimming removed 4 bases at V and 3 bases at J, with 26 bases between. The CDR3 sequence is 19 residues long. Germline V gene sequence: CDR1 KGHDR, CDR2 SFDVKD. CDR3 bases: TGTGCCACCAGTGACTCCCCGGGACTGGCCACGGGGAGCTACTATGGCTACACCTTC. It specifies CATSDSPGLATGSYYGYTF.

This clone was picked up a small number of times. The chain couples TRBV10-3 to TRBJ2-7; perhaps TRBD2 as D (6 bases). The length of the CDR3 is 12 residues. V dropped 0 bases and J dropped 8 bases, with 8 bases sitting between them. Germline V gives CDR1 ENHRY, CDR2 SYGVKD. The CDR3 reads CAISESEGKQYF. The CDR3 DNA reads TGTGCCATCAGTGAGTCGGAGGGAAAGCAGTACTTC.

The chain carries TRBV11-2 and TRBJ2-3; D perhaps matches TRBD2 (6 bases). CDR1 and CDR2 (germline): SGHAT, FQNNGV. V gave up 2 bases and J gave up 4 bases, with 13 bases separating them. This CDR3 is built from 15 residues. The CDR3 DNA sequence: TGTGCCAGCAGCTTAAGGGGCGGGACGGCAGATACGCAGTATTTT. It is translated as CASSLRGGTADTQYF.

CDR3 amino acids: CASSPSGVRQYEQYF. CDR3 sequence (DNA): TGTGCCAGCTCACCAAGCGGGGTAAGGCAGTACGAGCAGTACTTC. The chain combines TRBV18 with TRBJ2-7; 7 bases are shared with TRBD2. The CDR3 runs to 15 residues. V trimming: 2 bases; J trimming: 4 bases; junction bases outside the gene matches: 8. Per the germline V gene, CDR1 is KGHSH and CDR2 is LQKENI.

The CDR3 DNA sequence: TGCAGCGTTGGGGGACTAGCGGGGCCCTTTCCCCAAGAGACCCAGTACTTC. Amino acid sequence: CSVGGLAGPFPQETQYF. The rearrangement uses TRBV29-1 and TRBJ2-5; 13 bases are shared with TRBD2. V was clipped by 4 bases and J by 1 base; unmatched bases: 9. The CDR3 consists of 17 residues. CDR1 is SQVTM, CDR2 ANQGSEA, per germline.

In this sample, this clone turned up a few times. As DNA, the CDR3 is TGTGCCAGCACGGCCCTCCTTGGACTAGCGGGAGACTACGAGCAGTACGTC. Translating it yields CASTALLGLAGDYEQYV. V gene TRBV2 combines with J gene TRBJ2-7, with 13 bases aligning to TRBD2. Per the germline V gene, CDR1 is SNHLY and CDR2 is FYNNEI. The CDR3 runs to 17 residues. Trimming removed 7 bases from V and 3 bases from J; junction bases left unmatched: 12.

The J gene is TRBJ2-1, the V gene TRBV7-2, with D possibly matching TRBD2 (6 bases). Germline values: CDR1 SGHTA, CDR2 FQGNSA. Trimming removed 5 bases at V and 5 bases at J, with 19 bases between. The CDR3 is 16 residues long. CDR3 coding DNA: TGTGCCAGCAGCGCGAGACTAGTTACGGCGAACAATGAGCAGTTCTTC. It is translated as CASSARLVTANNEQFF.

The chain combines TRBV9 with TRBJ2-1, with D possibly TRBD1 on 5 matching bases. Trimming cost V 2 bases and J 8 bases, with 20 bases left between them. CDR3 length equals 16 residues. Germline V gene sequence: CDR1 SGDLS, CDR2 YYNGEE. The CDR3 here is CASSVHYPSIGDEQFF. CDR3 nucleotide sequence: TGTGCCAGCAGCGTTCACTATCCCTCCATAGGGGATGAGCAGTTCTTC.

J is TRBJ2-7 and V is TRBV6-5; D is uncertain. Germline-derived CDR1 and CDR2 are MNHEY and SVGAGI. Trimming stripped 7 bases from V and 6 bases from J, with 22 bases between. This CDR3 has 15 amino acids. The CDR3 DNA reads as TGTGCCAGCACTCACCTAGACCGGTGGAAAGGCGAGCAGTACTTC. This codes for CASTHLDRWKGEQYF.

The chain carries TRBV11-3 and TRBJ2-1; 11 nucleotides align to TRBD2. This CDR3 contains 15 residues. V dropped 6 bases and J dropped 10; count of bases not matched to a gene: 11. Germline V lookup: CDR1 SGHNT, CDR2 YENEEA. Written as DNA, the CDR3 is TGTGCCAGCAGACGTCAGACTAGCGGGATCGGGGAGCAGTTCTTC. The encoded protein is CASRRQTSGIGEQFF. Full variable domain (rest looked up from reference TRBV11-3 and TRBJ2-1): EAGVVQSPRYKIIEKKQPVAFWCNPISGHNTLYWYLQNLGQGPELLIRYENEEAVDDSQLPKDRFSAERLKGVDSTLKIQPAELGDSAVYLCASRRQTSGIGEQFFGPGTRLTVL.

V usage is TRBV7-2 and J usage is TRBJ2-3, with TRBD2 matching over 11 bases. This CDR3 has 16 amino acids. Per the germline V gene, CDR1 is SGHTA and CDR2 is FQGNSA. V lost 2 bases and J lost 4; bases outside the gene matches: 5. The CDR3 bases are TGTGCCAGCAGCTTACAGGGTAGCGGGAGGGCAGATACGCAGTATTTT. Its translation: CASSLQGSGRADTQYF.